The subject of this entry is one T cell receptor beta chain. The data derive from a study of blood T cell repertoires in COVID-19. Whole-study context: PBMCs, B-cell-depleted T cells, or T cells provided the cDNA or gDNA that made up the material.

Germline CDR1 and CDR2: MRHNA and SNTAGT. Trimming shortened V by 2 bases and J by 0 bases, and 23 bases separated the two germline ends. This CDR3 contains 21 residues. Under the authors' procedure: Nucleated cell number was recorded as an estimate derived from reference gene primer amplification. Using immunoSEQ multiplex PCR, the repertoire was profiled, and TCRdb retains in-frame clones only, with some absent. The V and J calls and clone size come from that table; D and trimming were worked out from the DNA. The table has some 300,000 clones, around 89% seen once. This receptor was identified in a middle-aged woman who had recovered from COVID-19. This sequence joins TRBV6-4 and TRBJ2-6; D is possibly TRBD2 (5 bases). Sample: PBMCs or T cells enriched from blood (not recorded which). CDR3: CASSDPDAGRLSSSGANVLTF. The CDR3 DNA is TGTGCCAGCAGTGACCCGGATGCGGGTCGTCTATCCTCCTCTGGGGCCAACGTCCTGACTTTC.